These 14 T cell receptor beta chains share one sample of origin, sequenced in a study of shared clonotypes between healthy human individuals. Some clones are missing from TCRdb's copy, which holds only in-frame ones; the method was immunoSEQ multiplex PCR. The sample has a few hundred thousand clones, 95% to 97% seen once. Sequencing was performed on memory CD8+ T cells sorted from blood. Subset meaning: CD45RO+ cells pooled with CCR7-negative TemRA cells. These receptor sequences come from a man between 25 and 39 years old in good health.

This chain connects TRBV7-9 to TRBJ1-3; D remains unclear. This CDR3 has 15 residues. V was pared by 0 bases and J by 0 bases, with 6 bases between. Germline CDR1 is SEHNR and CDR2 is FQNEAQ (reference sequence). The CDR3 region has the DNA TGTGCCAGCAGCTTAGCCTCCAACTCTGGAAACACCATATATTTT. Translated, it gives CASSLASNSGNTIYF.

CDR3 loop: CASSVASSGRGTGELFF. The CDR3, as DNA: TGTGCCAGCAGCGTAGCAAGTTCAGGGAGGGGCACCGGGGAGCTGTTTTTT. This chain uses TRBV9 with TRBJ2-2; TRBD2 agrees at 7 bases. Germline CDR1 SGDLS, CDR2 YYNGEE. CDR3 length: 17 amino acids. Losses at the gene ends were 0 bases for V and 4 bases for J; bases not matched to a gene: 9. The full variable domain, rest sourced from reference TRBV9 and TRBJ2-2, is DSGVTQTPKHLITATGQRVTLRCSPRSGDLSVYWYQQSLDQGLQFLIQYYNGEERAKGNILERFSAQQFPDLHSELNLSSLELGDSALYFCASSVASSGRGTGELFFGEGSRLTVL.

The chain couples TRBV7-9 to TRBJ2-7, with a possible D match to TRBD1 (5 bases). Germline assignment: CDR1 SEHNR and CDR2 FQNEAQ (reference sequence). This CDR3 is 13 amino acids long. V lost 6 bases and J lost 6, with 15 bases in between. DNA of the CDR3: TGTGCCAGCAGTTCACCAGGGTTTGTCGAGCAGTACTTC. Translating it yields CASSSPGFVEQYF.

V gene TRBV5-1 combines with J gene TRBJ1-1; TRBD1 aligns across 9 bases. The CDR3 consists of 13 residues. The junction had 2 bases not matched to a gene; V was cut back by 4 bases and J by 4 bases. The germline gives CDR1 SGHRS, CDR2 YFSETQ. The CDR3 sequence is CASSPGQGTEAFF. CDR3 coding DNA: TGCGCCAGCAGCCCGGGACAGGGCACTGAAGCTTTCTTT. Full variable domain (outside the CDR3, taken from reference TRBV5-1 and TRBJ1-1): KAGVTQTPRYLIKTRGQQVTLSCSPISGHRSVSWYQQTPGQGLQFLFEYFSETQRNKGNFPGRFSGRQFSNSRSEMNVSTLELGDSALYLCASSPGQGTEAFFGQGTRLTVV.

V gene TRBV7-2 combines with J gene TRBJ2-1; TRBD2 aligns across 13 bases. The germline V gene encodes CDR1 SGHTA and CDR2 FQGNSA. This CDR3 contains 15 residues. J lost 7 bases, V lost 4 bases, and 4 bases had no gene match. For the CDR3, the DNA is TGTGCCAGCAGCTGGACTAGCGGGAGTTTGAATGAGCAGTTCTTC. Its translation is CASSWTSGSLNEQFF.

The V and J genes are TRBV28 and TRBJ2-2; D unclear. Germline lookup yields CDR1 MDHEN and CDR2 SYDVKM. Trimming cost V 7 bases and J 4 bases, with 13 bases left between them. This CDR3 has 14 amino acids. The CDR3 DNA reads TGTGCCAGCACCCTAGGGCCCGGCACCGGGGAGCTGTTTTTT. It translates to CASTLGPGTGELFF.

The J gene is TRBJ2-3, the V gene TRBV7-9, with no clear D. The CDR3 length is 14 residues. Germline CDR1 SEHNR, CDR2 FQNEAQ (reference sequence). V was shortened by 6 bases and J by 3 bases, with 13 bases between the two germline ends. CDR3 in amino acids: CASSPPIGTDTQYF. The CDR3 DNA reads TGTGCCAGCAGTCCTCCGATAGGAACAGATACGCAGTATTTT.

The chain uses TRBV11-2 and TRBJ2-1; D is unclear. The CDR3 has 15 residues. Trimming pared 5 bases from V and 3 bases from J, leaving 14 bases between. Per germline, CDR1 SGHAT and CDR2 FQNNGV. The CDR3 loop is CASSPQPGFYNEQFF. The CDR3 region has the DNA TGTGCCAGCAGCCCCCAACCGGGCTTCTACAATGAGCAGTTCTTC.

The rearrangement uses TRBV7-8 and TRBJ2-7; 9 nucleotides line up with TRBD2. This CDR3 has 16 residues. Unmatched junction bases numbered 5, after V lost 0 bases and J lost 2 bases. Germline V CDR1 and CDR2: SGHVS, FQNEAQ. The CDR3 DNA sequence: TGTGCCAGCAGCTTAGCGATAGCGGGAGCCCCCTACGAGCAGTACTTC. Translated: CASSLAIAGAPYEQYF.

The chain links TRBV5-6 to TRBJ2-6; D may match TRBD1 or TRBD2 (5 bases each). The V gene lost 4 bases and the J gene lost 4 bases, with 15 bases spanning the gap. This CDR3 has 16 residues. Germline-derived CDR1 and CDR2 are SGHDT and YYEEEE. CDR3 DNA sequence: TGTGCCAGCAGCAAAGAGTCGGGGCAGGGGGCCAACGTCCTGACTTTC. It specifies CASSKESGQGANVLTF.

The J gene is TRBJ1-6, the V gene TRBV2; the match to TRBD1 covers 7 bases. The CDR3 has 14 amino acids. Germline-derived CDR1 and CDR2 are SNHLY and FYNNEI. Trimming removed 8 bases from V and 6 bases from J; junction bases left unmatched: 7. The CDR3, as DNA: TGTGCCAGCTCACCCGGGACAGCTAATTCACCCCTCCACTTT. Its protein is CASSPGTANSPLHF.

J is TRBJ2-1 and V is TRBV10-1; TRBD2 matches at 11 bases. The germline CDR1 and CDR2 sequences are WNHNN and SYGVQD (reference sequence). The V segment lost 4 bases and the J segment 0 bases; nucleotides outside the gene matches: 2. This CDR3 is 16 amino acids long. The CDR3 nucleotides are TGCGCCAGCAGTGGTCTAGCGGGGGGCTCCTACAATGAGCAGTTCTTC. Encoded protein: CASSGLAGGSYNEQFF.

This clone is a singleton in its sample. V usage is TRBV28 and J usage is TRBJ1-2, with 8 bases fitting TRBD1. There are 15 residues in the CDR3. Germline CDR1 is MDHEN and CDR2 is SYDVKM. The V gene end was trimmed by 6 bases and the J gene end by 6 bases; junction bases not matched to a gene: 12. The CDR3 DNA reads as TGTGCCAGCAGCTTACGCGGACAGGGATGGGATGGCTACACCTTC. Encoded protein: CASSLRGQGWDGYTF.

The rearrangement links TRBV9 to TRBJ2-1; the match to TRBD2 covers 8 bases. From germline, CDR1 is SGDLS and CDR2 YYNGEE. Losses at the gene ends were 3 bases for V and 7 bases for J; bases not matched to a gene: 15. The CDR3 extends over 17 amino acids. This CDR3 reads CASSGIPAGEKGNEQFF. The CDR3 nucleotides read TGTGCCAGCAGCGGAATCCCAGCGGGAGAAAAAGGTAATGAGCAGTTCTTC.